The 18 T cell receptor beta chains presented below share a single source sample, sequenced in a study of T cells after yellow fever vaccination. TCRdb re-analysed the 5' RACE reads in MiXCR, keeping a single row per CDR3 protein. This sample has 500,000 to 650,000 distinct CDR3 sequences; roughly a sixth occur once, and the top ten carry around 15%. Here the sequenced sample was PBMCs, taken 5 days after the first yellow fever vaccination. These receptors came from a man aged 18-30 years who received the YFV17D yellow fever vaccine.

This clonotype was counted between two and nine times. The chain combines TRBV2 with TRBJ2-1; D is ambiguous. The germline V gene encodes CDR1 SNHLY and CDR2 FYNNEI. The length of the CDR3 is 13 residues. V lost 5 bases to trimming and J lost 10 bases, with 15 bases between them. Here the CDR3 DNA reads TGTGCCAGCAGTCGGACCCGATCGGGCGAGCAGTTCTTC. Translated: CASSRTRSGEQFF.

This clonotype was seen a few times. The genes are TRBV28 and TRBJ1-5; 9 nucleotides align to TRBD1. Germline lookup yields CDR1 MDHEN and CDR2 SYDVKM. CDR3 length: 14 amino acids. After removal of 6 bases from V and 5 bases from J, the junction contained 5 bases not matched to a gene. CDR3 in DNA: TGTGCCAGCAGGGGACAGGGTGTATATCAGCCCCAGCATTTT. This codes for CASRGQGVYQPQHF. Looking up the rest from reference TRBV28 and TRBJ1-5 gives the full variable domain: DVKVTQSSRYLVKRTGEKVFLECVQDMDHENMFWYRQDPGLGLRLIYFSYDVKMKEKGDIPEGYSVSREKKERFSLILESASTNQTSMYLCASRGQGVYQPQHFGDGTRLSIL.

This rearrangement joins TRBV7-2 to TRBJ1-1, with TRBD1 as a possible D gene (5 bases). Germline CDR1 SGHTA, CDR2 FQGNSA. The CDR3 has 15 amino acids. V lost 1 base and J 8 bases, leaving 17 bases between the germline ends. In DNA, the CDR3 is TGTGCCAGCAGCTTAGTAGGGGTGCGCCTCACAGAAGCTTTCTTT. Amino acid sequence: CASSLVGVRLTEAFF. Variable domain in full (rest from reference TRBV7-2 and TRBJ1-1): GAGVSQSPSNKVTEKGKDVELRCDPISGHTALYWYRQSLGQGLEFLIYFQGNSAPDKSGLPSDRFSAERTGGSVSTLTIQRTQQEDSAVYLCASSLVGVRLTEAFFGQGTRLTVV.

This clonotype has ten or more counts. This sequence joins TRBV12-3 or TRBV12-4 and TRBJ2-3, with 8 bases identical to TRBD2. After removal of 2 bases from V and 5 bases from J, the junction contained 0 bases not matched to a gene. This CDR3 region has 13 residues. CDR3 in amino acids: CASSLLAGDTQYF. CDR3 DNA sequence: TGTGCCAGCAGTTTACTAGCGGGAGATACGCAGTATTTT.

Only a few counts were recorded for this clonotype. This rearrangement joins TRBV18 to TRBJ1-2; TRBD1 aligns across 12 bases. V trimming: 4 bases; J trimming: 8 bases; junction bases outside the gene matches: 8. Germline CDR1 reads KGHSH; CDR2 reads LQKENI. The CDR3 has 15 residues. The CDR3 reads CASSLPGQGASGYTF. The CDR3 bases are TGTGCCAGCTCACTCCCGGGACAGGGGGCAAGCGGCTACACCTTC.

CDR3 region: CASSLEADNYGYTF. Written as DNA, the CDR3 is TGTGCCAGCAGCTTAGAGGCGGATAACTATGGCTACACCTTC. The chain links TRBV7-2 to TRBJ1-2; D unresolved. Germline V lookup: CDR1 SGHTA, CDR2 FQGNSA. The V and J ends lost 1 base and 1 base respectively, with 7 bases between them. This CDR3 comprises 14 residues.

This clonotype has just one count. The chain has TRBV5-1 and TRBJ1-3; D perhaps matches TRBD1 (6 bases). CDR3 length: 15 amino acids. CDR1 is SGHRS and CDR2 is YFSETQ in the germline V gene. V dropped 5 bases and J dropped 0 bases, with 12 bases sitting between them. The CDR3 is CASRPQGTSGNTIYF. CDR3 nucleotides: TGCGCCAGCAGGCCCCAGGGGACCTCTGGAAACACCATATATTTT.

V and J are TRBV7-6 and TRBJ2-7; tentatively, D is TRBD1 (5 bases). V lost 5 bases and J 1 base, leaving 12 bases between the germline ends. This CDR3 has 14 residues. CDR1 SGHVS and CDR2 FNYEAQ come from the germline V gene. For the CDR3, the DNA is TGTGCCAGCAGCATATGGGGCGAATCCTACGAGCAGTACTTC. It codes for CASSIWGESYEQYF.

This clonotype has just a few counts. The CDR3 DNA follows: TGTGCTAGTGGTTCTAGGGGGCTAGGGGAGCAGTTCTTC. It translates to CASGSRGLGEQFF. The gene calls are TRBV12-5 and TRBJ2-1, with 7 bases matching TRBD1. From germline, CDR1 is LGHNT and CDR2 FRNRAP. Losses at the gene ends were 4 bases for V and 10 bases for J; bases not matched to a gene: 7. The CDR3 runs 13 residues.

Only a few counts were recorded for this clonotype. V gene TRBV18 combines with J gene TRBJ1-2; no reliable D call. Germline V CDR1 and CDR2: KGHSH, LQKENI. CDR3 size: 14 residues. Between the trimmed V and J ends, which lost 3 bases and 4 bases, there was a span of 12 bases. This chain's CDR3 is CASSPLGETYGYTF. CDR3 in DNA: TGTGCCAGCTCACCTTTAGGAGAAACCTATGGCTACACCTTC.

The sample holds many counts of this clonotype. The gene calls are TRBV12-3 or TRBV12-4 and TRBJ2-7; possibly TRBD1 or TRBD2 for D (5 bases each). CDR3 length equals 11 residues. V lost 5 bases to trimming and J lost 11 bases, with 13 bases between them. Written as DNA, the CDR3 is TGTGCCAGCAGTGACCGGGGCAGGGAGTACTTC. Its protein product is CASSDRGREYF.

A few counts support this clonotype. This chain joins TRBV4-1 and TRBJ2-3; TRBD2 agrees at 8 bases. In germline, CDR1 is MGHRA, CDR2 YSYEKL. V gave up 1 base and J gave up 1 base; unmatched junction bases: 1. The CDR3 sequence is 15 residues long. CDR3: CASSQGAGGTDTQYF. CDR3 sequence (DNA): TGCGCCAGCAGCCAAGGAGCGGGGGGCACAGATACGCAGTATTTT.

CDR3 bases: TGCAGCGCCTTACATCCAAACAATGAGCAGTTCTTC. It translates to CSALHPNNEQFF. This sequence joins TRBV29-1 and TRBJ2-1; D is uncertain. Trimming shortened V by 7 bases and J by 5 bases, and 12 bases separated the two germline ends. This CDR3 is built from 12 residues. CDR1 SQVTM and CDR2 ANQGSEA come from the germline V gene.

V gene TRBV3-1 combines with J gene TRBJ1-6; D is undetermined. The V gene lost 1 base and the J gene lost 7 bases, with 8 bases spanning the gap. The germline V gene has CDR1 LGHDT and CDR2 YNNKEL (reference sequence). The CDR3 is made up of 14 amino acids. CDR3 sequence reads: CASSQVARNSPLHF. CDR3 coding DNA: TGTGCCAGCAGCCAAGTAGCCCGAAATTCACCCCTCCACTTT.

V is TRBV6-1 and J is TRBJ2-3; D not resolved. The CDR3 sequence is 14 residues long. V lost 7 bases and J 1 base, leaving 12 bases between the germline ends. Germline values: CDR1 MNHNS, CDR2 SASEGT. This chain's CDR3 is CASKRPDGTDTQYF. The CDR3 bases are TGTGCCAGCAAGAGACCGGACGGCACAGATACGCAGTATTTT.

This clonotype was recorded a few times. V and J are TRBV5-1 and TRBJ1-6; D possibly corresponds to TRBD1 (6 bases). Germline CDR1 and CDR2: SGHRS and YFSETQ. With 0 bases removed from V and 7 bases from J, the gap between germline ends came to 8 bases. The CDR3 is 14 amino acids. The CDR3 region has the DNA TGCGCCAGCAGCTTGGGGACAGAGAATTCACCCCTCCACTTT. Its translation: CASSLGTENSPLHF.

Regarding this clonotype: A read error may explain this, as a much larger clone is one base away. The chain carries TRBV7-9 and TRBJ1-6, with D possibly matching TRBD1 (5 bases). Trimming cost V 3 bases and J 3 bases, with 6 bases left between them. CDR1 and CDR2 (germline): SEHNR, FQNEAQ (reference sequence). The CDR3 has 14 residues. CDR3 in DNA: TGTGCCAGCAGCTTTGGACACTATAATTCACCCCTCCACTTT. Translated: CASSFGHYNSPLHF.

This clonotype was seen a handful of times. The gene calls are TRBV7-3 and TRBJ2-5; 12 bases agree with TRBD2. The CDR3 covers 17 residues. Germline V gives CDR1 SGHTA, CDR2 FQGTGA. With V trimmed by 5 bases and J by 2 bases, 9 bases remained unmatched. This CDR3 is CASSPGRGLAGQETQYF. DNA for the CDR3: TGTGCCAGCAGCCCGGGCCGGGGACTAGCGGGTCAAGAGACCCAGTACTTC.